Below are 24 T cell receptor beta chains sequenced from a single sample in a study of T cell responses to AZD1222 COVID-19 vaccine. Sequenced by immunoSEQ multiplex PCR; TCRdb stores in-frame clones only, minus some. The data show about 130,000 clones, with around 94% seen just once and roughly 7% held by the top ten. The source was peripheral blood, collected on day 0 of AZD1222 vaccination. The receptors come from an adult in good health.

This chain's CDR3 is CASSLSEVVADTQYF. Written as DNA, the CDR3 is TGTGCCAGCAGTTTATCGGAGGTTGTCGCAGATACGCAGTATTTT. The rearrangement joins TRBV28 to TRBJ2-3; tentatively, D is TRBD2 (5 bases). V shed 1 base and J shed 4 bases, with 12 bases lying between them. Germline assignment: CDR1 MDHEN and CDR2 SYDVKM. The CDR3 consists of 15 residues.

The chain links TRBV6-5 to TRBJ1-3; D gene ambiguous. Germline V lookup: CDR1 MNHEY, CDR2 SVGAGI. This CDR3 is built from 15 residues. Between the trimmed V and J ends, which lost 6 bases and 4 bases, there was a span of 16 bases. The CDR3 DNA sequence: TGTGCCAGCAGCCCCGGGGTCGGAGGGGGAAACACCATATATTTT. It codes for CASSPGVGGGNTIYF.

The chain is built from TRBV30 and TRBJ2-1; 7 nucleotides match TRBD2. The V gene's germline CDR1 is GTSNPN and CDR2 SVGIG (reference sequence). The CDR3 covers 14 residues. After removal of 6 bases from V and 0 bases from J, the junction contained 5 bases not matched to a gene. The CDR3 is CACPSGSSYNEQFF. CDR3 in DNA: TGTGCCTGTCCTAGCGGAAGCTCCTACAATGAGCAGTTCTTC.

In the case of this clone: Additional DNA sequences in this sample encode the identical CDR3. The genes are TRBV6-2 or TRBV6-3 and TRBJ1-2; no definite D call. The CDR3 is 12 amino acids. Per the germline V gene, CDR1 is MNHEY and CDR2 is SVGEGT. The V end lost 0 bases, the J end lost 1 base, and 0 bases lay between the germline ends. This CDR3 reads CASSYSNYGYTF. In nucleotides, the CDR3 is TGTGCCAGCAGTTACTCTAACTATGGCTACACCTTC.

The genes are TRBV5-4 and TRBJ2-1, with no clear D. V was cut by 0 bases and J by 4 bases, with 14 bases left in between. Germline CDR1 and CDR2: SGHNT and YYREEE (reference sequence). The CDR3 consists of 16 residues. DNA of the CDR3: TGTGCCAGCAGCTTGGCGGCTGATCGCGGTTACAATGAGCAGTTCTTC. It is translated as CASSLAADRGYNEQFF.

V gene TRBV18 combines with J gene TRBJ2-1; D unresolved. Trimming removed 8 bases from V and 9 bases from J, with 17 bases in between. Germline V gene sequence: CDR1 KGHSH, CDR2 LQKENI. The CDR3 length is 13 residues. The chain's CDR3 is CASPRGEFGEQFF. The CDR3 coding sequence is TGTGCCAGCCCTCGAGGCGAATTCGGTGAGCAGTTCTTC.

The chain employs TRBV10-3 and TRBJ1-1; D not resolved. Between the trimmed V and J ends, which lost 3 bases and 1 base, there was a span of 6 bases. The CDR3 is 13 amino acids. From germline, CDR1 is ENHRY and CDR2 SYGVKD. The CDR3 DNA reads TGTGCCATCAGTGATGCCTCGAACACTGAAGCTTTCTTT. As protein: CAISDASNTEAFF.

V and J are TRBV6-6 and TRBJ1-5; D is undetermined. The CDR3 totals 14 residues. With 5 bases removed from V and 4 bases from J, the gap between germline ends came to 12 bases. The germline V gene has CDR1 MNHNY and CDR2 SVGAGI (reference sequence). The CDR3 here is CASSGQGRNQPQHF. CDR3 sequence (DNA): TGTGCCAGCAGTGGCCAAGGGAGAAATCAGCCCCAGCATTTT.

This clone was detected only once. This sequence joins TRBV5-1 and TRBJ2-1; possibly TRBD2 for D (5 bases). The length of the CDR3 is 17 residues. Trimming removed 0 bases from V and 0 bases from J, with 13 bases in between. Germline V gene data show CDR1 as SGHRS and CDR2 as YFSETQ. CDR3 DNA sequence: TGCGCCAGCAGCTTGGAAGTGGGAGCATCCTCCTACAATGAGCAGTTCTTC. Protein sequence: CASSLEVGASSYNEQFF.

The chain carries TRBV4-3 and TRBJ1-2; no reliable D call. The CDR3 is 15 residues long. V gave up 0 bases and J gave up 4 bases, with 12 bases separating them. The germline V gene has CDR1 LGHNA and CDR2 YSLEER. The DNA of the CDR3 is TGCGCCAGCAGCCAAGATTCTCCAGCCCTCTATGGCTACACCTTC. Protein sequence: CASSQDSPALYGYTF.

Only one count was recorded for this clone. The chain recombines TRBV9 with TRBJ1-6; the D gene is possibly TRBD1 (5 bases). Germline loops: CDR1 SGDLS, CDR2 YYNGEE. The CDR3 spans 19 residues. The V end was cut by 0 bases, the J end by 9 bases, with 25 bases between. CDR3 loop: CASSVVFYRGRQGLSPLHF. The CDR3 DNA sequence: TGTGCCAGCAGCGTAGTGTTCTATAGGGGAAGGCAGGGCCTTTCACCCCTCCACTTT.

The CDR3 DNA is TGTGCCAGTAGTACCCGACAGGGGGGAACCTACGAGCAGTACTTC. As protein: CASSTRQGGTYEQYF. The chain couples TRBV19 to TRBJ2-7, with 9 nucleotides matching TRBD1. Germline CDR1 reads LNHDA; CDR2 reads SQIVND (reference sequence). The length of the CDR3 is 15 residues. With 4 bases clipped from V and 2 bases from J, the junction kept 6 bases outside the gene matches.

The CDR3 nucleotides read TGCAGTGCGGGCAGGGACTACACCTTC. Translation: CSAGRDYTF. The gene calls are TRBV20-1 and TRBJ1-2; weak D call: TRBD1 (5 bases). This CDR3 has 9 residues. Trimming stripped 6 bases from V and 10 bases from J, with 9 bases between. Germline-derived CDR1 and CDR2 are DFQATT and SNEGSKA (reference sequence).

The chain recombines TRBV6-5 with TRBJ1-1; the match to TRBD1 covers 8 bases. This CDR3 has 13 residues. Germline V CDR1 and CDR2: MNHEY, SVGAGI. V was pared by 6 bases and J by 5 bases, with 5 bases of the junction left unmatched. Here the CDR3 DNA reads TGTGCCAGCAGAGTGACAGGGGTAACTGAAGCTTTCTTT. Translation gives CASRVTGVTEAFF.

The V gene is TRBV24-1, the J gene TRBJ2-3, with no clear D. CDR3 size: 14 residues. Germline-derived CDR1 and CDR2 are KGHDR and SFDVKD. The V gene lost 5 bases and the J gene lost 4 bases, with 12 bases spanning the gap. This CDR3 reads CATSAVGGADTQYF. The CDR3 bases are TGTGCCACCAGTGCCGTTGGCGGCGCAGATACGCAGTATTTT.

CDR3 residues: CASSEGLRGGTEAFF. CDR3 DNA: TGTGCCAGCAGTGAAGGATTGAGGGGAGGGACTGAAGCTTTCTTT. The chain couples TRBV2 to TRBJ1-1; possibly TRBD1 for D (5 bases). This CDR3 spans 15 amino acids. Germline values: CDR1 SNHLY, CDR2 FYNNEI. Trimming removed 1 base from V and 5 bases from J, with 14 bases in between.

As to this clone: Other DNA sequences within the sample encode an identical CDR3. This chain uses TRBV30 with TRBJ1-5; possibly TRBD1 for D (5 bases). Trimming stripped 0 bases from V and 2 bases from J, with 11 bases between. The CDR3 has 15 amino acids. Germline assignment: CDR1 GTSNPN and CDR2 SVGIG (reference sequence). The CDR3 DNA reads TGTGCCTGGAGTGTTGGGGGTTTGGGCAATCAGCCCCAGCATTTT. Translating gives CAWSVGGLGNQPQHF.

The J gene is TRBJ2-7, the V gene TRBV7-8; 9 bases are shared with TRBD2. Germline CDR1 and CDR2: SGHVS and FQNEAQ. V trimming: 1 base; J trimming: 2 bases; junction bases outside the gene matches: 9. CDR3 length equals 17 residues. The CDR3 region is CASSLVRASGAPYEQYF. CDR3 nucleotides: TGTGCCAGCAGCTTAGTCCGGGCTAGCGGGGCACCCTACGAGCAGTACTTC. Combining the CDR3 with reference TRBV7-8 and TRBJ2-7 gives the whole variable domain GAGVSQSPRYKVAKRGQDVALRCDPISGHVSLFWYQQALGQGPEFLTYFQNEAQLDKSGLPSDRFFAERPEGSVSTLKIQRTQQEDSAVYLCASSLVRASGAPYEQYFGPGTRLTVT.

CDR3 region: CASSSWDRGLWGYTF. The CDR3 DNA is TGTGCCAGCAGTTCCTGGGACAGGGGGCTATGGGGCTACACCTTC. The genes are TRBV27 and TRBJ1-2; 12 bases are a match to TRBD1. J gave up 8 bases and V 4 bases, and 8 bases lay outside the gene matches. Looked up from germline, CDR1 is MNHEY and CDR2 is SMNVEV (reference sequence). The CDR3 totals 15 residues.

The sample holds one count of this clone. The chain uses TRBV10-3 and TRBJ2-3; no clear D gene. The CDR3 contains 11 residues. V lost 1 base, J lost 5 bases, and 1 base lay in between. Germline loops: CDR1 ENHRY, CDR2 SYGVKD. The CDR3 region has the DNA TGTGCCATCAGTGAGTTAGATACGCAGTATTTT. This codes for CAISELDTQYF.

The CDR3 nucleotides are TGTGCCAGCAGTTCATCTGACTACGAGCAGTACTTC. Translating gives CASSSSDYEQYF. The chain joins TRBV12-3 or TRBV12-4 to TRBJ2-7; no clear D. The CDR3 is 12 amino acids. V dropped 4 bases and J dropped 3 bases, with 7 bases sitting between them.

The V call is TRBV5-1, the J call TRBJ1-2; D is possibly TRBD1 (5 bases). Germline V gene sequence: CDR1 SGHRS, CDR2 YFSETQ. Trimming cost V 3 bases and J 8 bases, with 17 bases left between them. This CDR3 has 14 amino acids. CDR3 bases: TGCGCCAGCAGCTACTCCAGGGAACTATGGGGCTACACCTTC. It codes for CASSYSRELWGYTF.

This chain joins TRBV18 and TRBJ1-1; D not certain. CDR3 length: 12 residues. Germline lookup yields CDR1 KGHSH and CDR2 LQKENI. Trimming took 2 bases from V and 3 from J, leaving 4 bases between them. CDR3 nucleotides: TGTGCCAGCTCACCAGGGCACACTGAAGCTTTCTTT. Translated, it gives CASSPGHTEAFF.

V usage is TRBV18 and J usage is TRBJ2-7; no firm D call. The germline gives CDR1 KGHSH, CDR2 LQKENI. This CDR3 is built from 13 residues. The V end was cut by 3 bases, the J end by 3 bases, with 9 bases between. CDR3: CASSPDQSYEQYF. The CDR3 coding sequence is TGTGCCAGCTCACCGGACCAAAGCTACGAGCAGTACTTC.